The present entry profiles one T cell receptor beta chain with its context. Its antigen is unknown. This specimen comes from a study of post-analysis software for immune sequencing data. Germline CDR1 is SQVTM and CDR2 is ANQGSEA. The CDR3 loop spans 12 amino acids. V gave up 3 bases and J gave up 7 bases, with 12 bases separating them. Presence of unique molecular identifiers characterized the TCR beta cDNA libraries. There were roughly 0.95 to 11 million T cells, and approximately 480,000 cDNA molecules came from them. A single record per CDR3 protein comes from TCRdb applying MiXCR to the PCR reads. Of some 500,000 distinct CDR3 sequences listed, over 35% were seen once; the top ten hold around 10%. Study-wide results and limits: Five TRBV segments were more frequent in patients than controls; TRBV5-6, TRBV5-1 and TRBV20-1 belonged to this group. When the samples were clustered directly with F measure, those that had been prepared in the same batch showed strong co-clustering.

The receptor comes from a girl between 10 and 17 years old with multiple sclerosis. The sequenced sample consisted of blood. The chain combines TRBV29-1 with TRBJ2-5; no clear D gene. Here the CDR3 reads CSVDVDPGTQYF. Here the CDR3 DNA reads TGCAGCGTTGACGTAGATCCGGGGACCCAGTACTTC.